This entry lists 25 T cell receptor beta chains sequenced from one sample in a study of blood T cell repertoires in COVID-19. The table came from immunoSEQ multiplex PCR; TCRdb's copy has only in-frame clones and leaves some out. The table records 250,000 to 350,000 clones, roughly 84% of them present only once. The source material was peripheral blood. Receptor source: a human donor with COVID-19, enrolled during active disease. The donor label of this sample is uncertain.

The chain couples TRBV28 to TRBJ1-5, with D hard to call. Germline lookup yields CDR1 MDHEN and CDR2 SYDVKM. V lost 5 bases and J 6 bases, leaving 14 bases between the germline ends. This CDR3 region has 14 residues. The CDR3 loop reads CASSPPGSRQPQHF. CDR3 nucleotides: TGTGCCAGCAGTCCTCCCGGGTCGCGTCAGCCCCAGCATTTT.

The rearrangement joins TRBV27 to TRBJ2-1; a weak D match, TRBD2 (6 bases). Germline CDR1 reads MNHEY; CDR2 reads SMNVEV (reference sequence). CDR3 length: 16 amino acids. Trimming cost V 6 bases and J 0 bases, with 15 bases left between them. This CDR3 is CASRSGLGGSYNEQFF. CDR3 DNA sequence: TGTGCCAGCAGGTCCGGGTTGGGGGGCTCCTACAATGAGCAGTTCTTC.

The chain is built from TRBV6-6 and TRBJ2-7, with D maybe TRBD1 (5 bases). Trimming cost V 7 bases and J 5 bases, with 15 bases left between them. The CDR3 is 13 amino acids. Germline V gene sequence: CDR1 MNHNY, CDR2 SVGAGI (reference sequence). The CDR3 sequence is CASTAAPGNEQYF. CDR3 DNA sequence: TGTGCCAGCACGGCGGCCCCAGGGAACGAGCAGTACTTC.

The J gene is TRBJ2-3, the V gene TRBV4-1; the match to TRBD2 covers 16 bases. CDR1 MGHRA and CDR2 YSYEKL come from the germline V gene. V lost 1 base, J lost 0 bases, and 10 bases stayed unmatched. The CDR3 length is 21 residues. CDR3 in DNA: TGCGCCAGCAGCCAAGGCACCGGGACTAGCGGGAGGGCCCTCAGCACAGATACGCAGTATTTT. It specifies CASSQGTGTSGRALSTDTQYF.

This chain joins TRBV11-2 and TRBJ1-3; D gene unclear. CDR3 length equals 14 residues. V gave up 6 bases and J gave up 0 bases, with 9 bases separating them. From germline, CDR1 is SGHAT and CDR2 FQNNGV. For the CDR3, the DNA is TGTGCCAGCAGTGTACAGAGCTCTGGAAACACCATATATTTT. This encodes CASSVQSSGNTIYF.

The V and J genes are TRBV5-5 and TRBJ2-3; the D is unclear. V lost 0 bases, J lost 0 bases, and 8 bases lay in between. Germline loops: CDR1 SGHKS, CDR2 YYEKEE (reference sequence). The CDR3 has 15 residues. The CDR3 DNA follows: TGTGCCAGCAGCTTGGGAACAGCTAGCACAGATACGCAGTATTTT. Protein sequence: CASSLGTASTDTQYF.

This chain connects TRBV3-1 (or the pseudogene TRBV3-2) to TRBJ2-7; 10 nucleotides match TRBD2. The CDR3 has 14 residues. Germline-derived CDR1 and CDR2 are LGHDT and YNNKEL (reference sequence). J lost 1 base, V lost 6 bases, and 3 bases had no gene match. This CDR3 is CASSLTSGSYEQYF. DNA for the CDR3: TGTGCCAGCAGTCTGACTAGCGGGTCCTACGAGCAGTACTTC.

The chain uses TRBV30 and TRBJ2-1; maybe TRBD1 (6 bases). Trimming pared 4 bases from V and 5 bases from J, leaving 21 bases between. This CDR3 comprises 16 residues. The germline V gene has CDR1 GTSNPN and CDR2 SVGIG (reference sequence). The CDR3 sequence is CAWIPLGQNFNNEQFF. The CDR3 DNA reads as TGTGCCTGGATTCCCTTGGGACAAAATTTTAACAATGAGCAGTTCTTC.

The chain carries TRBV9 and TRBJ2-3, with a weak D call TRBD2 (6 bases). CDR3 length: 15 amino acids. The ends were cut back, 3 bases at V and 2 bases at J, with 13 bases in the middle. The germline gives CDR1 SGDLS, CDR2 YYNGEE. This CDR3 is CASSGPLAATDTQYF. CDR3 DNA sequence: TGTGCCAGCAGCGGCCCGTTAGCGGCCACAGATACGCAGTATTTT.

V and J are TRBV5-1 and TRBJ1-6; no clear D. The V and J ends lost 0 bases and 7 bases respectively, with 11 bases between them. The CDR3 sequence is 15 residues long. From germline, CDR1 is SGHRS and CDR2 YFSETQ. CDR3 sequence reads: CASSLEPGSNSPLHF. The CDR3 nucleotides are TGCGCCAGCAGCTTGGAGCCAGGCAGCAATTCACCCCTCCACTTT.

This clone came up once. The chain carries TRBV28 and TRBJ2-6; D uncertain. Trimming cost V 2 bases and J 0 bases, with 14 bases left between them. Germline V gene data show CDR1 as MDHEN and CDR2 as SYDVKM. CDR3 size: 18 residues. For the CDR3, the DNA is TGTGCCAGCAGTTTAATCGGAGAACCCAGCTCTGGGGCCAACGTCCTGACTTTC. Its protein product is CASSLIGEPSSGANVLTF.

This clone was detected a few times. The chain combines TRBV28 with TRBJ1-1; 8 bases agree with TRBD1. This CDR3 contains 14 residues. CDR1 and CDR2 (germline): MDHEN, SYDVKM. J gave up 8 bases and V 5 bases, and 10 bases lay outside the gene matches. The CDR3 DNA reads as TGTGCCAGCAGTCCGCCGGGACAGGACATAGAAGCTTTCTTT. Its translation is CASSPPGQDIEAFF.

On this clone: It may be a read error: a sequence one base away is much more abundant. CDR3 bases: TGTGCCAGCAGTGACGCCGGGGGGCCGCGGGGGTGGGAGCAGTACTTC. Protein product: CASSDAGGPRGWEQYF. The chain couples TRBV25-1 to TRBJ2-7, with D tentatively TRBD2 (7 bases). Germline V lookup: CDR1 MGHDK, CDR2 SYGVNS. V lost 3 bases and J lost 7, with 22 bases in between. This CDR3 has 16 amino acids.

The CDR3 sequence: CAISASGGDTQYF. The DNA for the CDR3 is TGTGCCATCAGCGCCTCCGGGGGGGATACGCAGTATTTT. This sequence joins TRBV10-3 and TRBJ2-3; the match to TRBD2 covers 7 bases. CDR1 is ENHRY and CDR2 is SYGVKD in the germline V gene. This CDR3 comprises 13 residues. With 6 bases clipped from V and 6 bases from J, the junction kept 6 bases outside the gene matches.

The chain carries TRBV18 and TRBJ1-5; D gene ambiguous. The CDR3 is 15 residues long. V dropped 3 bases and J dropped 0 bases, with 9 bases sitting between them. The germline CDR1 and CDR2 sequences are KGHSH and LQKENI. CDR3 amino acids: CASSPPPGSNQPQHF. CDR3 sequence (DNA): TGTGCCAGCTCACCCCCCCCGGGTAGCAATCAGCCCCAGCATTTT.

In its sample, this clone was seen once. The chain couples TRBV2 to TRBJ1-1; D is uncertain. V was shortened by 1 base and J by 1 base, with 7 bases between the two germline ends. Per the germline V gene, CDR1 is SNHLY and CDR2 is FYNNEI. CDR3 length: 14 residues. The CDR3 DNA is TGTGCCAGCAGTGAAGACAGCTGGAACACTGAAGCTTTCTTT. Protein product: CASSEDSWNTEAFF.

The CDR3 is CASSRSSGRAVAGYEQYF. The DNA for the CDR3 is TGTGCCAGTAGTAGGTCCAGCGGGAGGGCCGTTGCCGGGTACGAGCAGTACTTC. The chain carries TRBV19 and TRBJ2-7, with 10 nucleotides matching TRBD2. Trimming removed 4 bases from V and 4 bases from J; junction bases left unmatched: 16. Germline V gene lookup returns CDR1 LNHDA and CDR2 SQIVND (reference sequence). The length of the CDR3 is 18 residues.

The chain combines TRBV7-9 with TRBJ2-2; 10 nucleotides line up with TRBD2. The germline V gene has CDR1 SEHNR and CDR2 FQNEAQ (reference sequence). The CDR3 runs to 16 residues. V was clipped by 5 bases and J by 5 bases; unmatched bases: 8. In nucleotides, the CDR3 is TGTGCCAGCAGCCCCGTCGGACTAGCGGCAACCGGGGAGCTGTTTTTT. Translated, it gives CASSPVGLAATGELFF.

This clone was seen at least ten times. V usage is TRBV5-1 and J usage is TRBJ1-4, with 9 bases fitting TRBD1. CDR1 is SGHRS, CDR2 YFSETQ, per germline. This CDR3 has 16 residues. J was trimmed by 0 bases and V by 0 bases; bases with no gene match: 0. CDR3 bases: TGCGCCAGCAGCTTGGGACAGGGGGCAACTAATGAAAAACTGTTTTTT. Translated, it gives CASSLGQGATNEKLFF. The complete variable domain, with remaining parts taken from reference TRBV5-1 and TRBJ1-4, reads KAGVTQTPRYLIKTRGQQVTLSCSPISGHRSVSWYQQTPGQGLQFLFEYFSETQRNKGNFPGRFSGRQFSNSRSEMNVSTLELGDSALYLCASSLGQGATNEKLFFGSGTQLSVL.

This clone was observed a handful of times. The chain couples TRBV19 to TRBJ1-2; D gene ambiguous. Germline V CDR1 and CDR2: LNHDA, SQIVND (reference sequence). V lost 0 bases, J lost 7 bases, and 9 bases lay in between. The CDR3 is 13 residues long. CDR3 protein: CASSIEAGFGYTF. The DNA for the CDR3 is TGTGCCAGTAGTATAGAAGCGGGGTTTGGCTACACCTTC. Full variable domain (rest looked up from reference TRBV19 and TRBJ1-2): DGGITQSPKYLFRKEGQNVTLSCEQNLNHDAMYWYRQDPGQGLRLIYYSQIVNDFQKGDIAEGYSVSREKKESFPLTVTSAQKNPTAFYLCASSIEAGFGYTFGSGTRLTVV.

The V gene is TRBV5-6, the J gene TRBJ1-1, with 7 positions matching TRBD1. Trimming took 4 bases from V and 11 from J; bases not matched to a gene: 5. CDR3 length: 11 residues. The germline CDR1 and CDR2 sequences are SGHDT and YYEEEE. In DNA form, the CDR3 reads TGTGCCAGCAGCCTAGACAGGGTGGCTTTCTTT. This translates into CASSLDRVAFF.

This chain links TRBV7-9 with TRBJ1-6; TRBD1 is a possible D gene (6 bases). V lost 5 bases to trimming and J lost 0 bases, with 11 bases between them. CDR3 length: 16 residues. CDR1 and CDR2 (germline): SEHNR, FQNEAQ (reference sequence). CDR3 nucleotides: TGTGCCAGCAGCCGCTTGGACAGCTCCTATAATTCACCCCTCCACTTT. This translates into CASSRLDSSYNSPLHF.

This rearrangement joins TRBV7-2 to TRBJ1-5; D is possibly TRBD1 (6 bases). This CDR3 is built from 13 residues. With 7 bases removed from V and 6 bases from J, the gap between germline ends came to 13 bases. Germline CDR1 and CDR2: SGHTA and FQGNSA. The CDR3 DNA reads as TGTGCCAGCACTTCAGGGGTCAGTCAGCCCCAGCATTTT. Amino acids: CASTSGVSQPQHF. The full variable domain, with the rest looked up from reference TRBV7-2 and TRBJ1-5, is GAGVSQSPSNKVTEKGKDVELRCDPISGHTALYWYRQSLGQGLEFLIYFQGNSAPDKSGLPSDRFSAERTGGSVSTLTIQRTQQEDSAVYLCASTSGVSQPQHFGDGTRLSIL.

The V gene is TRBV10-2, the J gene TRBJ1-3; D gene uncertain. V lost 6 bases and J 0 bases, leaving 6 bases between the germline ends. Germline CDR1 WSHSY, CDR2 SAAADI. This CDR3 is 13 amino acids long. The CDR3 nucleotides read TGCGCCAGCAGAGCCGTCTCTGGAAACACCATATATTTT. This sequence encodes CASRAVSGNTIYF.

The chain uses TRBV5-1 and TRBJ2-3; 7 nucleotides match TRBD2. CDR3 length: 15 amino acids. Germline CDR1 reads SGHRS; CDR2 reads YFSETQ. The ends lost 3 bases at V and 0 bases at J; junction bases unmatched: 4. As DNA, the CDR3 is TGCGCCAGCAGCTGGAGCGGGATAAGCACAGATACGCAGTATTTT. Translation gives CASSWSGISTDTQYF.